This T cell receptor (beta chain) was captured in a study of blood T cell repertoires in COVID-19. Trimming took 10 bases from V and 2 from J, leaving 12 bases between them. CDR3 length: 14 residues. Per the germline V gene, CDR1 is MNHEY and CDR2 is SVGAGI. The data were produced by immunoSEQ multiplex PCR, yet TCRdb's version contains in-frame clones alone and is incomplete. The sample lists around 180,000 clones, more than 70% seen once, with about 20% in the top ten. V gene TRBV6-5 combines with J gene TRBJ2-6; D is unclear. This sequence was found in a person aged 70 to 85 with COVID-19, enrolled during active disease. Sequenced sample: peripheral blood. CDR3 sequence reads: CATLPGPGANVLTF. Written as DNA, the CDR3 is TGTGCCACACTCCCCGGTCCTGGGGCCAACGTCCTGACTTTC.